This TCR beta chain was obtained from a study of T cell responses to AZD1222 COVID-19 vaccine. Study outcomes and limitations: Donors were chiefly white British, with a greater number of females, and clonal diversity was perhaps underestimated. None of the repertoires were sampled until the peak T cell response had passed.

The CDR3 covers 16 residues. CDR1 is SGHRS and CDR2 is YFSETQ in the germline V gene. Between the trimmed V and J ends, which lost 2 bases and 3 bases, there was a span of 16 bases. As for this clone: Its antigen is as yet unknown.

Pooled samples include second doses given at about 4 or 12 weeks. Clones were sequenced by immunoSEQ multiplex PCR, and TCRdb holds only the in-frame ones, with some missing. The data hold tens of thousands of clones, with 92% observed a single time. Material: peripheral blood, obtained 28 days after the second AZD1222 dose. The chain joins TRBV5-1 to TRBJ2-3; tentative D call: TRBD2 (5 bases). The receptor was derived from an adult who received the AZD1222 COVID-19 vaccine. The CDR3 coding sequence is TGCGCCAGCAGCTTAACCGCTAGCATTAATACAGATACGCAGTATTTT. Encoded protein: CASSLTASINTDTQYF. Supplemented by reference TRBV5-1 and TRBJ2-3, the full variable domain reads KAGVTQTPRYLIKTRGQQVTLSCSPISGHRSVSWYQQTPGQGLQFLFEYFSETQRNKGNFPGRFSGRQFSNSRSEMNVSTLELGDSALYLCASSLTASINTDTQYFGPGTRLTVL.